Listed here are 32 T cell receptor beta chains from one sample, sequenced in a study of T cells after yellow fever vaccination. Using its own MiXCR run on the 5' RACE reads, TCRdb lists one record per CDR3 protein. The profile shows hundreds of thousands of distinct CDR3 sequences, more than 9% of them singletons. The sequenced sample was PBMCs, obtained on the day of the yellow fever booster vaccination. The receptors derive from a man aged 25-45 years who received the YFV17D yellow fever vaccine.

This clonotype was counted only a few times. The chain is built from TRBV11-2 and TRBJ2-3; no clear D gene. In germline, CDR1 is SGHAT, CDR2 FQNNGV. V was clipped by 2 bases and J by 5 bases, with 11 bases between them. CDR3 size: 14 residues. The CDR3 coding sequence is TGTGCCAGCAGCTTAAAAGGGCCGGGAGATACGCAGTATTTT. Residues: CASSLKGPGDTQYF.

The chain employs TRBV11-2 and TRBJ2-1, with 10 bases that match TRBD2. CDR1 SGHAT and CDR2 FQNNGV come from the germline V gene. V gave up 5 bases and J gave up 6 bases; unmatched junction bases: 7. The CDR3 contains 15 residues. The CDR3 protein is CASSDLAGVGNEQFF. In DNA, the CDR3 is TGTGCCAGCAGCGATCTAGCGGGAGTCGGCAATGAGCAGTTCTTC.

The V and J genes are TRBV4-3 and TRBJ2-5, with 8 bases aligning to TRBD2. Looked up from germline, CDR1 is LGHNA and CDR2 is YSLEER. V shed 0 bases and J 4 bases; nucleotides not matched to a gene: 10. This CDR3 spans 17 amino acids. As DNA, the CDR3 is TGCGCCAGCAGCCAAGATCTCAACGGGAGGGTCGGAGAGACCCAGTACTTC. Translating gives CASSQDLNGRVGETQYF.

The chain couples TRBV5-6 to TRBJ2-7; no firm D call. CDR3 size: 15 residues. V shed 4 bases and J shed 1 base, with 15 bases lying between them. The germline CDR1 and CDR2 sequences are SGHDT and YYEEEE. The CDR3 DNA is TGTGCCAGCAGCCCCAATGTAGGCAGATCCTACGAGCAGTACTTC. Amino acid sequence: CASSPNVGRSYEQYF.

The rearrangement links TRBV20-1 to TRBJ1-2; 8 nucleotides agree with TRBD1. CDR1 is DFQATT, CDR2 SNEGSKA, per germline (reference sequence). The CDR3 covers 14 residues. With V trimmed by 6 bases and J by 8 bases, 14 bases remained unmatched. CDR3 sequence (DNA): TGCAGTGCCACTCGACAGGGGACTGATTCGGGCTACACCTTC. The encoded protein is CSATRQGTDSGYTF.

The V call is TRBV5-1, the J call TRBJ2-1; 7 positions match TRBD2. This CDR3 spans 14 amino acids. CDR1 is SGHRS, CDR2 YFSETQ, per germline. With 5 bases clipped from V and 6 bases from J, the junction kept 8 bases outside the gene matches. The CDR3 loop is CASRVGGPSNEQFF. In DNA, the CDR3 is TGCGCCAGCAGGGTGGGAGGGCCAAGCAATGAGCAGTTCTTC.

At least ten counts were recorded for this clonotype. The V and J genes are TRBV5-1 and TRBJ2-1; D is ambiguous. Germline CDR1 reads SGHRS; CDR2 reads YFSETQ. The CDR3 is made up of 14 amino acids. V dropped 1 base and J dropped 0 bases, with 5 bases sitting between them. Written as DNA, the CDR3 is TGCGCCAGCAGCTTGAGAAGCTCCTACAATGAGCAGTTCTTC. Amino acid sequence: CASSLRSSYNEQFF.

The genes are TRBV9 and TRBJ2-3; D is possibly TRBD1 (6 bases). The germline V and J ends were trimmed by 3 bases and 10 bases, with 18 bases remaining between them. Germline lookup yields CDR1 SGDLS and CDR2 YYNGEE. The CDR3 totals 14 residues. The CDR3 sequence is CASSAQNRDGAQYF. CDR3 DNA sequence: TGTGCCAGCAGCGCCCAAAACAGGGATGGAGCGCAGTATTTT.

This clonotype was picked up a small number of times. The J gene is TRBJ1-2, the V gene TRBV30; D gene unclear. V was pared by 3 bases and J by 7 bases, with 15 bases between. This CDR3 contains 13 residues. Per the germline V gene, CDR1 is GTSNPN and CDR2 is SVGIG (reference sequence). The CDR3 DNA sequence: TGTGCCTGGAGGGACCATGGGTTCTTTGGCTACACCTTC. Protein: CAWRDHGFFGYTF.

This clonotype was observed a handful of times. The gene calls are TRBV20-1 and TRBJ2-7, with 8 positions matching TRBD1. This CDR3 comprises 16 residues. With 2 bases clipped from V and 1 base from J, the junction kept 10 bases outside the gene matches. Germline loops: CDR1 DFQATT, CDR2 SNEGSKA (reference sequence). The CDR3 spells CSARRPLTGDSYEQYF. CDR3 DNA sequence: TGCAGTGCTAGACGTCCTTTGACAGGGGATTCCTACGAGCAGTACTTC.

CDR3 bases: TGTGCCATCAGTCCTGACAGGCCCGTTAGCAATCAGCCCCAGCATTTT. Protein product: CAISPDRPVSNQPQHF. This chain links TRBV10-3 with TRBJ1-5; weak D call: TRBD1 (6 bases). The CDR3 length is 16 residues. Trimming took off 5 bases at V and 0 bases at J, with 14 bases between the two ends. Germline V CDR1 and CDR2: ENHRY, SYGVKD.

The chain carries TRBV27 and TRBJ1-6; D perhaps matches TRBD1 (5 bases). The CDR3 totals 14 residues. Trimming pared 3 bases from V and 8 bases from J, leaving 11 bases between. Germline V gene lookup returns CDR1 MNHEY and CDR2 SMNVEV (reference sequence). CDR3 bases: TGTGCCAGCAGTTTGCCGGGGCCAGATTCACCCCTCCACTTT. This encodes CASSLPGPDSPLHF.

The V and J genes are TRBV7-2 and TRBJ2-1, with unresolved D. The CDR3 is 14 amino acids. Per germline, CDR1 SGHTA and CDR2 FQGNSA. Trimming cost V 8 bases and J 0 bases, with 11 bases left between them. DNA for the CDR3: TGTGCCAGCGTTCCTCCGAGCTCCTACAATGAGCAGTTCTTC. As protein: CASVPPSSYNEQFF.

This clonotype was detected a few times. V usage is TRBV20-1 and J usage is TRBJ2-1; tentative D call: TRBD2 (5 bases). The CDR3 covers 11 residues. Germline CDR1 and CDR2: DFQATT and SNEGSKA (reference sequence). The CDR3 DNA is TGCGGCCCGACTACCCACAATGAGCAGTTCTTC. It specifies CGPTTHNEQFF.

This clonotype was seen a few times. This chain connects TRBV24-1 to TRBJ2-1; unclear D gene. V was cut by 0 bases and J by 6 bases, with 5 bases left in between. Germline V CDR1 and CDR2: KGHDR, SFDVKD. This CDR3 comprises 13 residues. The CDR3 region is CATSDLGLNEQFF. DNA of the CDR3: TGTGCCACCAGTGATTTGGGGCTCAATGAGCAGTTCTTC.

This clonotype was detected ten times or more. The chain uses TRBV5-1 and TRBJ2-7; the D is unclear. Germline CDR1 SGHRS, CDR2 YFSETQ. V lost 2 bases and J lost 6, with 9 bases in between. This CDR3 is 12 amino acids long. CDR3 sequence: CASSFYGSEQYF. CDR3 coding DNA: TGCGCCAGCAGCTTCTACGGGTCCGAGCAGTACTTC.

The genes are TRBV2 and TRBJ1-4; 8 positions match TRBD1. J was trimmed by 14 bases and V by 6 bases; bases with no gene match: 8. The CDR3 is 12 residues long. Germline V gene sequence: CDR1 SNHLY, CDR2 FYNNEI. The CDR3 loop is CASSGQGQSLFF. CDR3 nucleotide sequence: TGTGCCAGCAGCGGACAGGGACAATCGCTGTTTTTT.

The rearrangement links TRBV29-1 to TRBJ1-4; TRBD1 agrees at 8 bases. The V and J ends lost 7 bases and 4 bases, in that order; junction bases with no gene match: 5. Germline V gene sequence: CDR1 SQVTM, CDR2 ANQGSEA. This CDR3 comprises 13 residues. The CDR3: CSARTGNNEKLFF. The CDR3 DNA follows: TGCAGCGCCAGGACAGGGAATAATGAAAAACTGTTTTTT.

This clonotype has a handful of counts. This chain uses TRBV29-1 with TRBJ2-3, with 9 bases lining up with TRBD2. Looked up from germline, CDR1 is SQVTM and CDR2 is ANQGSEA. V was clipped by 3 bases and J by 0 bases; unmatched bases: 7. CDR3 size: 16 residues. CDR3 residues: CSVDGGRGMSTDTQYF. Here the CDR3 DNA reads TGCAGCGTTGACGGCGGGAGGGGGATGAGCACAGATACGCAGTATTTT.

This clonotype was picked up one time. The V call is TRBV20-1, the J call TRBJ2-4; a possible D gene is TRBD1 (6 bases). This CDR3 contains 16 residues. Between the trimmed V and J ends, which lost 5 bases and 1 base, there was a span of 18 bases. In germline, CDR1 is DFQATT, CDR2 SNEGSKA (reference sequence). The CDR3 DNA reads as TGCAGTGCTGGGCGAGGGGGACAAACGGCCAAAAACATTCAGTACTTC. Translated: CSAGRGGQTAKNIQYF.

J is TRBJ2-6 and V is TRBV5-6; the D is unclear. This CDR3 region has 15 residues. CDR1 and CDR2 (germline): SGHDT, YYEEEE. Trimming took 1 base from V and 2 from J, leaving 7 bases between them. This CDR3 reads CASSLFQAGANVLTF. Here the CDR3 DNA reads TGTGCCAGCAGCTTGTTCCAGGCTGGGGCCAACGTCCTGACTTTC.

This clonotype was recorded a few times. The rearrangement uses TRBV4-3 and TRBJ2-7, with TRBD2 matching over 9 bases. The CDR3 consists of 15 residues. Germline values: CDR1 LGHNA, CDR2 YSLEER. V lost 5 bases to trimming and J lost 0 bases; unmatched junction nucleotides: 5. The CDR3 spells CASSFRLAASYEQYF. In DNA, the CDR3 is TGCGCCAGCAGCTTCCGACTAGCGGCCTCCTACGAGCAGTACTTC.

At least ten counts were recorded for this clonotype. V gene TRBV7-2 combines with J gene TRBJ1-5; D call uncertain. The V end was cut by 1 base, the J end by 7 bases, with 11 bases between. There are 14 residues in the CDR3. Germline loops: CDR1 SGHTA, CDR2 FQGNSA. CDR3 sequence reads: CASSLGQAGQPQHF. In DNA form, the CDR3 reads TGTGCCAGCAGCTTAGGGCAGGCCGGGCAGCCCCAGCATTTT.

A remark on this clonotype: This may stem from a read error, because a much larger clone lies one nucleotide away. V is TRBV9 and J is TRBJ1-5; D may be TRBD1 (5 bases). Germline CDR1 reads SGDLS; CDR2 reads YYNGEE. The CDR3 spans 14 residues. CDR3 in amino acids: CASSVGGYGQAQHF. CDR3 in DNA: TGTGCCAGCAGCGTAGGGGGGTACGGTCAGGCCCAGCATTTT.

This clonotype was observed a handful of times. The chain joins TRBV4-2 to TRBJ2-4; unclear D gene. Trimming took 0 bases from V and 6 from J, leaving 15 bases between them. CDR1 and CDR2 (germline): LGHNA, YNFKEQ. The CDR3 extends over 16 amino acids. The CDR3 loop reads CASSQDPVGYLNIQYF. The CDR3 nucleotides read TGTGCCAGCAGCCAAGATCCGGTCGGCTACTTAAACATTCAGTACTTC.

This chain joins TRBV12-3 or TRBV12-4 and TRBJ2-2, with TRBD1 as a possible D gene (6 bases). The CDR3 is made up of 17 amino acids. The V end lost 3 bases, the J end lost 4 bases, and 18 bases lay between the germline ends. The CDR3: CASSLGMVQGPTGELFF. DNA of the CDR3: TGTGCCAGCAGTTTGGGGATGGTACAGGGCCCCACCGGGGAGCTGTTTTTT.

This clonotype appeared a few times. This chain joins TRBV11-2 and TRBJ2-1; 9 nucleotides align to TRBD2. Trimming took 6 bases from V and 5 from J; bases not matched to a gene: 8. Germline V gene data show CDR1 as SGHAT and CDR2 as FQNNGV. CDR3 length: 15 residues. The CDR3 bases are TGTGCCAGCAGGCTAGCGGGAACGGGGAACAATGAGCAGTTCTTC. This encodes CASRLAGTGNNEQFF.

This clonotype occurred a few times. The chain couples TRBV29-1 to TRBJ2-7; D is tentatively TRBD1 or TRBD2 (5 bases each). Trimming left V 3 bases short and J 2 bases short, with 17 bases between. CDR3 size: 15 residues. Per the germline V gene, CDR1 is SQVTM and CDR2 is ANQGSEA. This chain's CDR3 is CSVEGSRDGTYEQYF. CDR3 bases: TGCAGCGTTGAGGGGTCCCGGGACGGAACCTACGAGCAGTACTTC.

The chain is built from TRBV19 and TRBJ2-2; D might be TRBD2 (6 bases). Trimming left V 7 bases short and J 1 base short, with 10 bases between. The CDR3 has 14 residues. Germline assignment: CDR1 LNHDA and CDR2 SQIVND (reference sequence). CDR3 sequence: CASNRRENTGELFF. The CDR3 bases are TGTGCCAGTAACCGGAGGGAGAACACCGGGGAGCTGTTTTTT.

In this sample, this clonotype turned up a few times. This chain joins TRBV6-2 or TRBV6-3 and TRBJ1-2; TRBD1 agrees at 9 bases. This CDR3 is built from 13 residues. V gave up 7 bases and J gave up 7 bases; unmatched junction bases: 7. The germline V gene encodes CDR1 MNHEY and CDR2 SVGEGT. The chain's CDR3 is CASNPTGGLGYTF. As DNA, the CDR3 is TGTGCCAGCAACCCGACAGGGGGGCTTGGCTACACCTTC.

The chain has TRBV29-1 and TRBJ2-7, with a weak D call TRBD1 (6 bases). Trimming took 6 bases from V and 1 from J, leaving 13 bases between them. The CDR3 is made up of 13 amino acids. Germline V gene lookup returns CDR1 SQVTM and CDR2 ANQGSEA. CDR3 sequence: CSVQGPLSYEQYF. The CDR3 region has the DNA TGCAGCGTGCAGGGGCCCCTATCCTACGAGCAGTACTTC.

This clonotype occurred many times. The V call is TRBV5-1, the J call TRBJ2-5; 7 bases match TRBD1. After removal of 4 bases from V and 5 bases from J, the junction contained 5 bases not matched to a gene. Germline V gene lookup returns CDR1 SGHRS and CDR2 YFSETQ. CDR3 length: 13 residues. Written as DNA, the CDR3 is TGCGCCAGCAGCGCGGACAGGAAGGAGACCCAGTACTTC. Translating gives CASSADRKETQYF.